This TCR beta chain was obtained from a study of type 1 regulatory T cells (TCRdb year 2021). With respect to the entire study: An in vitro protocol by which a Tr1-enriched, alloantigen-specific CD4 T cell product named T-allo10 was generated was characterized in the study. T-allo10 was being tested clinically in patients with hematological malignancies who were undergoing allogeneic hematopoietic stem cell transplantation.

As to this clonotype: What this receptor recognizes is not known. The input lacks base qualities; no much larger clone sits a single base away.

Sequenced on an Illumina MiSeq. Starting from the raw public reads, TCRdb applied fastp trimming at Q25, assembled clones with MiXCR and retained in-frame beta chains. Every CDR3 protein is listed once, alongside the most common genes and DNA of its rows. The sample table shows approximately 90,000 distinct CDR3 sequences, and around a third are seen once. Together, the top ten hold around 2.2% of the sample. For CDR1 and CDR2, the germline V gene lists SNHLY and FYNNEI. At the junction V is shortened by 7 bases and J by 1 base, with 8 bases in between. The CDR3 runs 12 residues from the cysteine to the phenylalanine. The entry retains the CDR3 DNA only, 36 bases that are in frame from base 1.

Material for sequencing was CD4+ T cells, either the whole sample or a sorted fraction (not recorded which). The rearrangement combines TRBV2 with TRBJ2-7; no confident D gene assignment can be made. The TCR was taken from a human donor in good health. The DNA is as follows: TGTGCCAGCATTGGGTATTCCTACGAGCAGTACTTC. Its coded protein is CASIGYSYEQYF.